This entry lists 10 T cell receptor beta chains sequenced from one sample in a study of T cell responses to AZD1222 COVID-19 vaccine. The protocol was immunoSEQ multiplex PCR, while the TCRdb copy is restricted to in-frame clones and leaves out a portion. This sample has about 150,000 clones, with roughly 90% found just once. Sample: peripheral blood, taken 28 days after the second AZD1222 dose. The receptors come from an adult who received the AZD1222 COVID-19 vaccine.

The chain is built from TRBV12-3 or TRBV12-4 and TRBJ2-1, with a possible D match to TRBD1 (6 bases). The ends were cut back, 6 bases at V and 6 bases at J, with 12 bases in the middle. CDR3 size: 13 residues. This CDR3 reads CASSVRGFNEQFF. DNA of the CDR3: TGTGCCAGCAGCGTCAGGGGTTTCAATGAGCAGTTCTTC.

V is TRBV27 and J is TRBJ1-2; no definite D call. Per the germline V gene, CDR1 is MNHEY and CDR2 is SMNVEV (reference sequence). Trimming stripped 2 bases from V and 4 bases from J, with 11 bases between. The CDR3 runs 14 residues. The CDR3 DNA reads as TGTGCCAGCAGTTTAGTGCAACGGGGCTATGGCTACACCTTC. It translates to CASSLVQRGYGYTF.

The chain recombines TRBV6-1 with TRBJ2-5; TRBD1 aligns across 8 bases. CDR1 and CDR2 (germline): MNHNS, SASEGT. V lost 3 bases, J lost 3 bases, and 6 bases stayed unmatched. The CDR3 length is 15 residues. The CDR3 here is CASSDFGGQEETQYF. CDR3 nucleotide sequence: TGTGCCAGCAGTGATTTTGGGGGACAGGAAGAGACCCAGTACTTC.

This chain links TRBV5-1 with TRBJ2-3; 9 bases are a match to TRBD2. Germline lookup yields CDR1 SGHRS and CDR2 YFSETQ. The CDR3 has 13 amino acids. The CDR3 sequence is CGTASGIADTQYF. The DNA of the CDR3 is TGCGGCACTGCTAGCGGGATCGCAGATACGCAGTATTTT.

The chain joins TRBV7-3 to TRBJ2-1; 9 nucleotides line up with TRBD1. V lost 5 bases, J lost 4 bases, and 18 bases stayed unmatched. CDR1 and CDR2 from the germline V gene are SGHTA and FQGTGA. The CDR3 is 19 amino acids. The CDR3 region has the DNA TGTGCCAGCAGCGCTATAATGCCCGTGAGGGGACAGGGTTACAATGAGCAGTTCTTC. It translates to CASSAIMPVRGQGYNEQFF.

The genes are TRBV19 and TRBJ1-5; D is possibly TRBD1 (5 bases). The CDR3 length is 16 residues. The V gene lost 7 bases and the J gene lost 0 bases, with 16 bases spanning the gap. Germline loops: CDR1 LNHDA, CDR2 SQIVND (reference sequence). The CDR3 here is CASTGYGDYSNQPQHF. CDR3 bases: TGTGCCAGTACAGGGTACGGGGATTATAGCAATCAGCCCCAGCATTTT.

The V and J genes are TRBV11-2 and TRBJ2-2, with TRBD1 matching over 7 bases. The germline V gene encodes CDR1 SGHAT and CDR2 FQNNGV. J was trimmed by 0 bases and V by 2 bases; bases with no gene match: 3. The CDR3 loop spans 16 amino acids. CDR3 sequence: CASSLWDSSNTGELFF. CDR3 nucleotide sequence: TGTGCCAGCAGCTTATGGGACAGTTCGAACACCGGGGAGCTGTTTTTT.

The rearrangement uses TRBV10-3 and TRBJ2-3, with D perhaps TRBD1 (5 bases). Germline CDR1 is ENHRY and CDR2 is SYGVKD. The V end lost 7 bases, the J end lost 2 bases, and 13 bases lay between the germline ends. The CDR3 totals 14 residues. CDR3 DNA sequence: TGTGCCATCAAAAGGGGTGCCGACACAGATACGCAGTATTTT. Translated, it gives CAIKRGADTDTQYF.

The chain links TRBV11-2 to TRBJ2-2; 8 positions match TRBD2. Unmatched junction bases numbered 9, after V lost 4 bases and J lost 8 bases. The CDR3 runs 15 residues. The germline CDR1 and CDR2 sequences are SGHAT and FQNNGV. The CDR3 DNA reads TGTGCCAGCAGCTGGACCTCGGGACTAGTGGGGGAGCTGTTTTTT. Protein: CASSWTSGLVGELFF.

The chain is built from TRBV3-1 (or the pseudogene TRBV3-2) and TRBJ1-4; TRBD1 might be the D (6 bases). The CDR3 contains 14 residues. Germline-derived CDR1 and CDR2 are LGHDT and YNNKEL (reference sequence). With 4 bases removed from V and 8 bases from J, the gap between germline ends came to 14 bases. As DNA, the CDR3 is TGTGCCAGCAGCCCAAGGGGGGCTGGGGAAAAACTGTTTTTT. Translation gives CASSPRGAGEKLFF.